Listed below are T cell receptor beta chains from one sample, sequenced in a study of vaccination and CD4 T cells after COVID-19. Their target antigens are unknown. TCRdb reanalysed the PCR reads using MiXCR and keeps one entry per CDR3 protein. The sample contains tens of thousands of distinct CDR3 sequences, 46% of which appear only once. Source: CD4+ T cells from blood, cultured in vitro, taken about 7 months after SARS-CoV-2 vaccination. The source is a human donor who had recovered from COVID-19. Each CDR3 is given with its conserved first and last residue. Fields, in order: D gene, J gene, clone size, V gene, CDR3 DNA, CDR3 protein. A D gene is named only where the DNA matches it firmly. Clone size is not always given. Where it is, it says once, few, many or a class for expanded clones.

>.|TRBJ1-6|.|TRBV20-1
TGCAGTGCTAGATCTTGGGCCACTTCACCCCTCCACTTT
CSARSWATSPLHF
>.|TRBJ1-2|.|TRBV9
TGTGCCAGCAGCGTGGGCACCGGAGCTTTGGGCTACACCTTC
CASSVGTGALGYTF
>.|TRBJ2-3|.|TRBV6-1
TGTGCCAGCAGGGGGATCCAGCTAGGCACAGATACGCAGTATTTT
CASRGIQLGTDTQYF
>.|TRBJ2-5|.|TRBV29-1
TGCAGCGTTGTAGGGCCAGAAGAGACCCAGTACTTC
CSVVGPEETQYF
>.|TRBJ1-2|few|TRBV7-2
TGTGCCAGCAGCTTGCAGGGTTACTATGGCTACACCTTC
CASSLQGYYGYTF
>.|TRBJ2-7|.|TRBV11-1
TGTGCCAGCAGCCTGAATGAGAGGGTGTCCTACGAGCAGTACTTC
CASSLNERVSYEQYF
>TRBD1|TRBJ1-5|.|TRBV20-1
TGCAGTGCCCCTGGCGAGGGGGACAGCCATCAGCCCCAGCATTTT
CSAPGEGDSHQPQHF
>.|TRBJ2-1|.|TRBV20-1
TGCAGTGCTAGAGCAGGGGCTCTCTACAATGAGCAGTTCTTC
CSARAGALYNEQFF
>.|TRBJ1-2|few|TRBV20-1
TGCAGTGCAAACCCGACAGGAACACATGGCTACACCTTC
CSANPTGTHGYTF
>.|TRBJ2-5|few|TRBV19
TGTGCCAGTAGTATGCGACAACAAGAGACCCAGTACTTC
CASSMRQQETQYF
>.|TRBJ2-1|.|TRBV11-1
TGTGCCAGCAGCCCCTCCTATGGCGGTGAGCAGTTCTTC
CASSPSYGGEQFF
>.|TRBJ2-6|.|TRBV6-1
TGTGCCAGCAGTCCAACGTGGGGGGCCAACGTCCTGACTTTC
CASSPTWGANVLTF
>.|TRBJ2-7|.|TRBV10-3
TGTGCCATCAGTGAGACGACAGTGAGCTCCTACGAGCAGTACTTC
CAISETTVSSYEQYF
>.|TRBJ1-1|.|TRBV5-4
TGTGCCAGCAGCTCTAGACATGACAGCATGAACACTGAAGCTTTCTTT
CASSSRHDSMNTEAFF
>.|TRBJ1-5|.|TRBV11-2
TGTGCCAGCAGCCCCTCCTCGGGTTTCGGTCAGCCCCAGCATTTT
CASSPSSGFGQPQHF
>.|TRBJ2-1|.|TRBV7-2
TGTGCCAGCAGCGTAGGGGGCGGGAGAGGGTATGAGCAGTTCTTC
CASSVGGGRGYEQFF
>.|TRBJ2-2|once|TRBV20-1
TGCAGTGCTAGGATGGGACTTAACACCGGGGAGCTGTTTTTT
CSARMGLNTGELFF
>.|TRBJ2-5|.|TRBV27
TGTGCCAGCAGCTCCCCGACAGCGGAGGAGACCCAGTACTTC
CASSSPTAEETQYF
>TRBD1|TRBJ1-5|.|TRBV4-1
TGCGCCAGCAGCCTCTTAGGGGGCGCAGGGCAGCCCCAGCATTTT
CASSLLGGAGQPQHF
>.|TRBJ1-1|.|TRBV7-2
TGTGCCAGCAGCCTACAGTTGAAGTACACTGAAGCTTTCTTT
CASSLQLKYTEAFF
>TRBD1|TRBJ1-2|few|TRBV7-9
TGTGCCAGCAGCGCCTCCGGGACAGAGAACTATGGCTACACCTTC
CASSASGTENYGYTF
>TRBD2|TRBJ2-1|.|TRBV4-2
TGTGCCAGCAGCCAAAGCGGGGGGGACCACAATGAGCAGTTCTTC
CASSQSGGDHNEQFF
>.|TRBJ2-7|.|TRBV7-6
TGTGCCAGCAGCTTAGCTGTTAGCAGCGACGAGCAGTACTTC
CASSLAVSSDEQYF
>.|TRBJ1-6|once|TRBV10-3
TGTGCCATCAGTCCGGGCCAGTTGAGTAACTCACCCCTCCACTTT
CAISPGQLSNSPLHF